Below are 28 T cell receptor beta chains sequenced from a single sample in a study of T cell responses to AZD1222 COVID-19 vaccine. TCRdb's copy holds only in-frame clones and misses some; the assay was immunoSEQ multiplex PCR. The sample carries roughly 140,000 clones, 80% to 90% recorded once. The sequenced sample was peripheral blood, obtained after recovery from COVID-19. The source of these receptors is an adult who had recovered from COVID-19.

The rearrangement links TRBV6-5 to TRBJ2-7; D is possibly TRBD1 (6 bases). V was pared by 5 bases and J by 2 bases, with 16 bases between. The germline CDR1 and CDR2 sequences are MNHEY and SVGAGI. The CDR3 has 15 amino acids. The CDR3 loop is CASSRTGTRAYEQYF. The CDR3 DNA is TGTGCCAGCAGTCGGACCGGGACACGCGCCTACGAGCAGTACTTC.

The CDR3 loop is CSVEAASDRAKNIQYF. The CDR3 DNA reads TGCAGCGTTGAGGCCGCAAGCGACAGGGCCAAAAACATTCAGTACTTC. This rearrangement joins TRBV29-1 to TRBJ2-4; perhaps TRBD1 as D (6 bases). Germline CDR1 and CDR2: SQVTM and ANQGSEA. The CDR3 length is 16 residues. The V end lost 3 bases, the J end lost 1 base, and 16 bases lay between the germline ends.

The table lists this clone with a count of one. The chain combines TRBV5-1 with TRBJ2-7, with 12 bases aligning to TRBD2. The germline V gene encodes CDR1 SGHRS and CDR2 YFSETQ. V lost 3 bases and J lost 4; bases outside the gene matches: 2. This CDR3 has 14 amino acids. CDR3 coding DNA: TGCGCCAGCAGCTCTAGCGGGGGGGCTTACGAGCAGTACTTC. Translating gives CASSSSGGAYEQYF.

The chain joins TRBV6-5 to TRBJ2-7; D uncertain. The CDR3 runs to 12 residues. Germline CDR1 is MNHEY and CDR2 is SVGAGI. Trimming removed 7 bases from V and 0 bases from J, with 7 bases in between. The CDR3 coding sequence is TGTGCCAGCACTGGGAACTCCTACGAGCAGTACTTC. Protein product: CASTGNSYEQYF.

The genes are TRBV6-5 and TRBJ1-6; D perhaps matches TRBD1 (6 bases). Germline V lookup: CDR1 MNHEY, CDR2 SVGAGI. CDR3 size: 12 residues. The ends were cut back, 8 bases at V and 8 bases at J, with 10 bases in the middle. The chain's CDR3 is CASGAGDSPLHF. CDR3 sequence (DNA): TGTGCCAGCGGGGCAGGGGATTCACCCCTCCACTTT.

V is TRBV30 and J is TRBJ1-6; D call uncertain. This CDR3 has 18 amino acids. The germline V gene encodes CDR1 GTSNPN and CDR2 SVGIG (reference sequence). Trimming cost V 4 bases and J 0 bases, with 19 bases left between them. The CDR3 here is CAWKPGMPVDSYNSPLHF. CDR3 sequence (DNA): TGTGCCTGGAAGCCGGGGATGCCGGTCGACTCCTATAATTCACCCCTCCACTTT.

The genes are TRBV27 and TRBJ2-3; D call uncertain. Germline V gives CDR1 MNHEY, CDR2 SMNVEV (reference sequence). The CDR3 is 14 amino acids. V was pared by 7 bases and J by 5 bases, with 16 bases between. The chain's CDR3 is CASNPSLEGDTQYF. Here the CDR3 DNA reads TGTGCCAGCAACCCCAGTTTAGAAGGAGATACGCAGTATTTT.

This clone was observed a handful of times. J is TRBJ1-2 and V is TRBV19, with unresolved D. The CDR3 covers 12 residues. V gave up 2 bases and J gave up 5 bases, with 6 bases separating them. CDR1 LNHDA and CDR2 SQIVND come from the germline V gene (reference sequence). The CDR3 here is CASSIRSYGYTF. The DNA for the CDR3 is TGTGCCAGTAGTATAAGGAGTTATGGCTACACCTTC.

V gene TRBV29-1 combines with J gene TRBJ1-5; 8 nucleotides match TRBD1. J was trimmed by 4 bases and V by 8 bases; bases with no gene match: 7. Germline loops: CDR1 SQVTM, CDR2 ANQGSEA. The CDR3 is 13 residues long. As DNA, the CDR3 is TGCAGCTTTCGACAGGGGACGAATCAGCCCCAGCATTTT. It encodes CSFRQGTNQPQHF.

To note about this clone: Other DNA sequences of this sample code for an identical CDR3. This chain uses TRBV9 with TRBJ2-2; D possibly corresponds to TRBD2 (6 bases). CDR1 and CDR2 (germline): SGDLS, YYNGEE. This CDR3 spans 14 amino acids. V shed 2 bases and J shed 2 bases, with 7 bases lying between them. CDR3 in DNA: TGTGCCAGCAGCGTCACTAGCAACACCGGGGAGCTGTTTTTT. It specifies CASSVTSNTGELFF.

CDR3 sequence: CASSPQQGPYEQYF. The CDR3 DNA reads as TGTGCCAGCTCACCACAGCAGGGGCCCTACGAGCAGTACTTC. The rearrangement joins TRBV18 to TRBJ2-7; a possible D gene is TRBD1 (6 bases). Trimming took off 1 base at V and 2 bases at J, with 9 bases between the two ends. From germline, CDR1 is KGHSH and CDR2 LQKENI. The CDR3 spans 14 residues.

The chain recombines TRBV3-1 (or the pseudogene TRBV3-2) with TRBJ2-3, with 7 bases identical to TRBD1. The CDR3 has 13 residues. Per the germline V gene, CDR1 is LGHDT and CDR2 is YNNKEL (reference sequence). J lost 6 bases, V lost 3 bases, and 3 bases had no gene match. The CDR3 reads CASSQSRGDTQYF. CDR3 coding DNA: TGTGCCAGCAGCCAGTCCAGGGGGGATACGCAGTATTTT.

The chain is built from TRBV5-4 and TRBJ1-2; 9 bases map to TRBD1. With V trimmed by 3 bases and J by 5 bases, 8 bases remained unmatched. Germline CDR1 and CDR2: SGHNT and YYREEE (reference sequence). The CDR3 is 15 amino acids. The CDR3 sequence is CASSSRGTGRYGYTF. The CDR3 nucleotides are TGTGCCAGCAGCTCGCGGGGGACAGGGCGATATGGCTACACCTTC.

The chain recombines TRBV2 with TRBJ2-3; TRBD2 might be the D (5 bases). This CDR3 is built from 16 residues. V lost 6 bases, J lost 2 bases, and 18 bases lay in between. Germline CDR1 and CDR2: SNHLY and FYNNEI. CDR3 loop: CASSPAAVTHTDTQYF. DNA of the CDR3: TGTGCCAGCAGCCCAGCAGCGGTTACACACACAGATACGCAGTATTTT.

The V and J genes are TRBV20-1 and TRBJ1-4; a weak D match, TRBD1 (5 bases). Germline V CDR1 and CDR2: DFQATT, SNEGSKA (reference sequence). Between the trimmed V and J ends, which lost 7 bases and 5 bases, there was a span of 8 bases. The CDR3 sequence is 11 residues long. CDR3 in DNA: TGCAGTGGCAGACAGAATGAAAAACTGTTTTTT. Residues: CSGRQNEKLFF.

The chain couples TRBV6-4 to TRBJ1-1; no reliable D call. CDR1 is MRHNA and CDR2 is SNTAGT in the germline V gene. V gave up 0 bases and J gave up 4 bases, with 6 bases separating them. The CDR3 length is 13 residues. The CDR3 coding sequence is TGTGCCAGCAGTGACTCGATCGGCACTGAAGCTTTCTTT. This sequence encodes CASSDSIGTEAFF.

This CDR3 is CASSPGQSGNTIYF. The CDR3 coding sequence is TGTGCCAGCAGCCCGGGACAGTCCGGAAACACCATATATTTT. V and J are TRBV5-4 and TRBJ1-3; 7 bases map to TRBD1. The CDR3 sequence is 14 residues long. Germline V gives CDR1 SGHNT, CDR2 YYREEE (reference sequence). After removal of 4 bases from V and 4 bases from J, the junction contained 5 bases not matched to a gene.

The V gene is TRBV9, the J gene TRBJ2-7; D could derive from TRBD1 or TRBD2 (5 bases each). The CDR3 runs to 15 residues. Trimming stripped 3 bases from V and 9 bases from J, with 22 bases between. Germline-derived CDR1 and CDR2 are SGDLS and YYNGEE. CDR3 nucleotides: TGTGCCAGCAGCGCTGGGGGTGTGGCCGACGGTGGGCAGTACTTC. Translation gives CASSAGGVADGGQYF. Based on the CDR3 plus reference TRBV9 and TRBJ2-7, the full variable domain is DSGVTQTPKHLITATGQRVTLRCSPRSGDLSVYWYQQSLDQGLQFLIQYYNGEERAKGNILERFSAQQFPDLHSELNLSSLELGDSALYFCASSAGGVADGGQYFGPGTRLTVT.

V usage is TRBV4-2 and J usage is TRBJ2-7; D possibly corresponds to TRBD1 (6 bases). This CDR3 is 17 amino acids long. V dropped 0 bases and J dropped 3 bases, with 18 bases sitting between them. The germline gives CDR1 LGHNA, CDR2 YNFKEQ. CDR3 sequence (DNA): TGTGCCAGCAGCCAAGAGTTTATGGGGGCAGGGAGCTACGAGCAGTACTTC. Translated: CASSQEFMGAGSYEQYF.

The chain recombines TRBV4-1 with TRBJ2-2; D uncertain. Germline V gene data show CDR1 as MGHRA and CDR2 as YSYEKL. V was shortened by 2 bases and J by 8 bases, with 9 bases between the two germline ends. CDR3 size: 13 residues. The CDR3 coding sequence is TGCGCCAGCAGCCAAAAAACGGAGGGGGAGCTGTTTTTT. Protein product: CASSQKTEGELFF.

The genes are TRBV9 and TRBJ2-1; 9 bases are a match to TRBD2. The CDR3 length is 14 residues. Germline V lookup: CDR1 SGDLS, CDR2 YYNGEE. J lost 6 bases, V lost 6 bases, and 7 bases had no gene match. The CDR3 loop reads CASTAGGPSNEQFF. CDR3 DNA sequence: TGTGCCAGCACGGCGGGAGGGCCTAGCAATGAGCAGTTCTTC.

The chain combines TRBV6-5 with TRBJ1-2, with D perhaps TRBD1 (6 bases). Trimming took off 4 bases at V and 4 bases at J, with 7 bases between the two ends. This CDR3 spans 12 amino acids. Germline V gene data show CDR1 as MNHEY and CDR2 as SVGAGI. DNA of the CDR3: TGTGCCAGCAGTTCGACAGGCTATGGCTACACCTTC. This gives the protein CASSSTGYGYTF.

The rearrangement links TRBV18 to TRBJ2-5; 14 nucleotides match TRBD2. The CDR3 is made up of 15 amino acids. Trimming at V came to 3 bases and at J to 10 bases, leaving 7 bases not matched to a gene. The germline V gene has CDR1 KGHSH and CDR2 LQKENI. CDR3 sequence: CASSPPGLAGENQYF. In DNA form, the CDR3 reads TGTGCCAGCTCACCTCCGGGACTAGCGGGAGAAAACCAGTACTTC.

V gene TRBV7-2 combines with J gene TRBJ2-5; weak D call: TRBD2 (7 bases). V dropped 7 bases and J dropped 7 bases, with 19 bases sitting between them. CDR1 SGHTA and CDR2 FQGNSA come from the germline V gene. The CDR3 consists of 14 residues. The CDR3 DNA follows: TGTGCCAGCACCCTCGTCGGGGGGCCCTCGACCCAGTACTTC. Translating gives CASTLVGGPSTQYF.

This clone was recorded a few times. The gene calls are TRBV5-6 and TRBJ1-2, with a tentative D call TRBD1 (6 bases). The CDR3 is 12 residues long. V was cut by 3 bases and J by 8 bases, with 11 bases left in between. Germline V CDR1 and CDR2: SGHDT, YYEEEE. The CDR3 spells CASSSGVEGYTF. In nucleotides, the CDR3 is TGTGCCAGCAGCTCAGGGGTAGAAGGCTACACCTTC.

This chain connects TRBV11-2 to TRBJ2-7; TRBD1 might be the D (6 bases). This CDR3 contains 13 residues. Trimming cost V 2 bases and J 5 bases, with 10 bases left between them. Germline V gives CDR1 SGHAT, CDR2 FQNNGV. This chain's CDR3 is CASSLRGWDEQYF. The CDR3 DNA reads TGTGCCAGCAGCTTAAGGGGGTGGGACGAGCAGTACTTC.

This chain uses TRBV5-1 with TRBJ2-1, with no clear D. This CDR3 comprises 16 residues. V lost 0 bases and J 4 bases, leaving 14 bases between the germline ends. CDR1 and CDR2 from the germline V gene are SGHRS and YFSETQ. In DNA form, the CDR3 reads TGCGCCAGCAGCTTGGTCCTTACCGCAGCTTACAATGAGCAGTTCTTC. It is translated as CASSLVLTAAYNEQFF.

The V call is TRBV4-1, the J call TRBJ2-7, with a weak D call TRBD1 (6 bases). CDR1 is MGHRA, CDR2 YSYEKL, per germline. Trimming shortened V by 1 base and J by 4 bases, and 11 bases separated the two germline ends. The CDR3 extends over 14 amino acids. CDR3 protein: CASSQGVTGYEQYF. CDR3 bases: TGCGCCAGCAGCCAAGGAGTGACAGGTTACGAGCAGTACTTC.